Below are 26 T cell receptor beta chains sequenced from a single sample in a study of cytomegalovirus exposure and HLA in healthy donors. It was with 60 Vbeta and 13 Jbeta primers that the PCR ran. Libraries were prepared by immunoSEQ multiplex PCR; TCRdb keeps only in-frame clonotypes and omits some of them. The repertoire holds about 130,000 clones, 75% to 80% seen once, with around 4% in the top ten. Sequencing was carried out using PBMCs. Receptors originate from a man aged 35-49 years in good health and CMV-seronegative.

The chain has TRBV4-1 and TRBJ2-1; 12 bases agree with TRBD2. This CDR3 region has 15 residues. The trim removed 4 bases at V and 6 bases at J, leaving 4 bases unmatched. Germline lookup yields CDR1 MGHRA and CDR2 YSYEKL. The CDR3 is CASSRGLAGPNEQFF. The CDR3 DNA sequence: TGCGCCAGCAGCCGCGGACTAGCGGGGCCCAATGAGCAGTTCTTC.

The rearrangement uses TRBV18 and TRBJ2-1; D unclear. This CDR3 is 13 amino acids long. Looked up from germline, CDR1 is KGHSH and CDR2 is LQKENI. The V end was cut by 3 bases, the J end by 0 bases, with 3 bases between. In DNA form, the CDR3 reads TGTGCCAGCTCACCTAGCTCCTACAATGAGCAGTTCTTC. Translation gives CASSPSSYNEQFF.

The J gene is TRBJ1-4, the V gene TRBV9; tentative D call: TRBD1 (5 bases). V lost 3 bases, J lost 7 bases, and 10 bases lay in between. This CDR3 is built from 13 residues. Germline V gives CDR1 SGDLS, CDR2 YYNGEE. The CDR3 DNA sequence: TGTGCCAGCAGCGGGGGAAGGGGTGAAAAACTGTTTTTT. Translating gives CASSGGRGEKLFF.

The chain links TRBV9 to TRBJ1-1; no clear D. The CDR3 totals 13 residues. The germline CDR1 and CDR2 sequences are SGDLS and YYNGEE. Deletions cut 0 bases from V and 8 bases from J, with 11 bases between. Here the CDR3 reads CASSVGSGREAFF. The CDR3 region has the DNA TGTGCCAGCAGCGTAGGGTCGGGGAGGGAAGCTTTCTTT.

The chain couples TRBV6-5 to TRBJ2-7; the D gene is possibly TRBD2 (5 bases). This CDR3 comprises 14 residues. Germline V gene data show CDR1 as MNHEY and CDR2 as SVGAGI. With 6 bases removed from V and 0 bases from J, the gap between germline ends came to 12 bases. As DNA, the CDR3 is TGTGCCAGCAGCCTGGGGAGCAGCTCCTACGAGCAGTACTTC. This translates into CASSLGSSSYEQYF.

The gene calls are TRBV5-6 and TRBJ2-7; 8 bases agree with TRBD1. CDR1 SGHDT and CDR2 YYEEEE come from the germline V gene. This CDR3 has 16 amino acids. J lost 7 bases, V lost 0 bases, and 12 bases had no gene match. Here the CDR3 reads CASSLGPGQGAREQYF. The DNA of the CDR3 is TGTGCCAGCAGCTTGGGGCCAGGGCAGGGGGCGAGAGAGCAGTACTTC.

J is TRBJ2-1 and V is TRBV5-1; TRBD1 matches at 8 bases. The CDR3 has 15 residues. The J segment lost 6 bases and the V segment lost 7 bases, leaving 12 bases of the junction unmatched. Germline-derived CDR1 and CDR2 are SGHRS and YFSETQ. The CDR3 reads CASFSRTGPPNEQFF. The CDR3 DNA is TGCGCCAGCTTTTCTCGGACAGGGCCCCCCAATGAGCAGTTCTTC.

The genes are TRBV5-1 and TRBJ1-3, with 9 bases matching TRBD1. CDR3 size: 17 residues. The V gene end was trimmed by 4 bases and the J gene end by 0 bases; junction bases not matched to a gene: 8. Germline V gives CDR1 SGHRS, CDR2 YFSETQ. CDR3 DNA: TGCGCCAGCAGCAAGACCGGGACAGGGAGCTCTGGAAACACCATATATTTT. Protein: CASSKTGTGSSGNTIYF.

The V and J genes are TRBV7-2 and TRBJ2-1; the match to TRBD2 covers 8 bases. V dropped 1 base and J dropped 9; count of bases not matched to a gene: 8. The CDR3 runs to 15 residues. Germline CDR1 reads SGHTA; CDR2 reads FQGNSA. The CDR3 region is CASSLGRGGRGEQFF. CDR3 sequence (DNA): TGTGCCAGCAGCTTAGGACGGGGGGGGCGGGGTGAGCAGTTCTTC.

As DNA, the CDR3 is TGTGCCAGCAGTGAAACAGGGACAGGCGGAAACACCATATATTTT. It codes for CASSETGTGGNTIYF. This rearrangement joins TRBV6-1 to TRBJ1-3; 8 nucleotides match TRBD1. Germline CDR1 MNHNS, CDR2 SASEGT. This CDR3 spans 15 amino acids. The junction had 4 bases not matched to a gene; V was cut back by 2 bases and J by 4 bases.

The chain carries TRBV11-2 and TRBJ1-6; no reliable D call. The germline gives CDR1 SGHAT, CDR2 FQNNGV. V lost 7 bases, J lost 10 bases, and 11 bases lay in between. The CDR3 contains 12 residues. The CDR3 sequence: CASTVLGSPLHF. The CDR3 DNA is TGTGCCAGCACCGTCCTAGGATCACCCCTCCACTTT. The whole variable domain, remainder taken from reference TRBV11-2 and TRBJ1-6, is EAGVAQSPRYKIIEKRQSVAFWCNPISGHATLYWYQQILGQGPKLLIQFQNNGVVDDSQLPKDRFSAERLKGVDSTLKIQPAKLEDSAVYLCASTVLGSPLHFGNGTRLTVT.

The chain couples TRBV7-9 to TRBJ1-1; tentative D call: TRBD1 (6 bases). Trimming left V 4 bases short and J 0 bases short, with 12 bases between. Germline V CDR1 and CDR2: SEHNR, FQNEAQ (reference sequence). CDR3 length: 15 amino acids. The CDR3 reads CASSSGVVMNTEAFF. Here the CDR3 DNA reads TGTGCCAGCAGCTCAGGGGTAGTCATGAACACTGAAGCTTTCTTT. Based on the CDR3 plus reference TRBV7-9 and TRBJ1-1, the full variable domain is DTGVSQNPRHKITKRGQNVTFRCDPISEHNRLYWYRQTLGQGPEFLTYFQNEAQLEKSRLLSDRFSAERPKGSFSTLEIQRTEQGDSAMYLCASSSGVVMNTEAFFGQGTRLTVV.

The chain carries TRBV5-4 and TRBJ2-3, with TRBD2 matching 8 bases. V was clipped by 4 bases and J by 5 bases; unmatched bases: 12. Germline V gives CDR1 SGHNT, CDR2 YYREEE (reference sequence). This CDR3 spans 16 amino acids. The CDR3 loop is CASSQTAGGGVDTQYF. For the CDR3, the DNA is TGTGCCAGCAGCCAAACCGCCGGGGGGGGCGTAGATACGCAGTATTTT.

V is TRBV4-3 and J is TRBJ1-6, with D maybe TRBD1 (5 bases). Per the germline V gene, CDR1 is LGHNA and CDR2 is YSLEER. This CDR3 spans 14 amino acids. Trimming left V 1 base short and J 9 bases short, with 10 bases between. The CDR3 DNA reads TGCGCCAGCAGCCAAGGGCAGGGTTTTTCACCCCTCCACTTT. Residues: CASSQGQGFSPLHF.

The chain links TRBV2 to TRBJ2-1; D may be TRBD1 (5 bases). Germline V CDR1 and CDR2: SNHLY, FYNNEI. CDR3 length equals 14 residues. V gave up 7 bases and J gave up 1 base, with 11 bases separating them. The CDR3 loop is CASKDKASYNEQFF. CDR3 DNA: TGTGCCAGCAAGGACAAGGCGTCCTACAATGAGCAGTTCTTC.

V usage is TRBV6-1 and J usage is TRBJ2-3; 9 bases agree with TRBD2. In germline, CDR1 is MNHNS, CDR2 SASEGT. This CDR3 has 18 residues. The V gene end was trimmed by 4 bases and the J gene end by 2 bases; junction bases not matched to a gene: 13. CDR3 protein: CASSVLGPVAGATDTQYF. The CDR3 nucleotides read TGTGCCAGCAGTGTCCTAGGGCCGGTAGCGGGGGCCACAGATACGCAGTATTTT.

The DNA of the CDR3 is TGTGCCAGCAGCTTGACAGGGGGTCTACACGATGAGCAGTTCTTC. It specifies CASSLTGGLHDEQFF. The chain links TRBV7-3 to TRBJ2-1; 9 nucleotides agree with TRBD1. CDR3 size: 15 residues. J gave up 8 bases and V 3 bases, and 8 bases lay outside the gene matches. Germline CDR1 is SGHTA and CDR2 is FQGTGA.

V is TRBV27 and J is TRBJ1-2; D call uncertain. V lost 1 base and J 1 base, leaving 13 bases between the germline ends. Germline V CDR1 and CDR2: MNHEY, SMNVEV (reference sequence). The CDR3 runs 16 residues. The CDR3 loop reads CASSLFLGAFNYGYTF. Here the CDR3 DNA reads TGTGCCAGCAGTTTATTTTTAGGAGCCTTTAACTATGGCTACACCTTC.

The chain recombines TRBV14 with TRBJ2-5; TRBD1 aligns across 7 bases. Gene TRBJ2-7 matches the end of the DNA better, so the J call may be wrong. Germline V gives CDR1 SGHDN, CDR2 FVKESK. CDR3 length: 15 amino acids. The CDR3 nucleotides read TGTGCCAGCAGCCCCCTTTGGGGACAGCACTACGAGCAGTACTTC. Its protein is CASSPLWGQHYEQYF.

The chain carries TRBV5-6 and TRBJ2-1, with TRBD2 as a possible D gene (6 bases). In germline, CDR1 is SGHDT, CDR2 YYEEEE. The length of the CDR3 is 17 residues. Trimming cost V 5 bases and J 0 bases, with 18 bases left between them. CDR3 residues: CASRSIRDFSSYNEQFF. In DNA form, the CDR3 reads TGTGCCAGCAGGTCCATACGGGACTTCAGCTCCTACAATGAGCAGTTCTTC.

This clone was detected a few times. The chain couples TRBV6-1 to TRBJ1-2, with 7 bases identical to TRBD1. The CDR3 is 13 amino acids. J lost 5 bases, V lost 6 bases, and 6 bases had no gene match. Germline-derived CDR1 and CDR2 are MNHNS and SASEGT. The CDR3 bases are TGTGCCAGCAGCCAGGCAGGGGGATATGGCTACACCTTC. This encodes CASSQAGGYGYTF.

The V gene is TRBV9, the J gene TRBJ1-3; possibly TRBD1 for D (6 bases). V dropped 2 bases and J dropped 0 bases, with 18 bases sitting between them. Germline lookup yields CDR1 SGDLS and CDR2 YYNGEE. This CDR3 spans 18 amino acids. CDR3 protein: CASSVGGSRTASGNTIYF. CDR3 in DNA: TGTGCCAGCAGCGTTGGGGGTTCTCGGACAGCCTCTGGAAACACCATATATTTT.

This clone was observed a handful of times. The genes are TRBV6-1 and TRBJ1-6; D might be TRBD1 (5 bases). From germline, CDR1 is MNHNS and CDR2 SASEGT. The CDR3 runs 14 residues. V gave up 3 bases and J gave up 5 bases, with 8 bases separating them. The CDR3 region is CASSEGRDNSPLHF. The DNA for the CDR3 is TGTGCCAGCAGTGAGGGGCGTGATAATTCACCCCTCCACTTT.

The chain recombines TRBV5-1 with TRBJ2-7; D might be TRBD1 (6 bases). Germline V lookup: CDR1 SGHRS, CDR2 YFSETQ. This CDR3 comprises 13 residues. The germline V and J ends were trimmed by 6 bases and 4 bases, with 14 bases remaining between them. The CDR3 sequence is CASKQGSAYEQYF. The CDR3 DNA follows: TGCGCCAGCAAGCAGGGGTCAGCATACGAGCAGTACTTC.

The chain couples TRBV4-1 to TRBJ1-2, with 7 bases matching TRBD1. This CDR3 spans 15 amino acids. Germline assignment: CDR1 MGHRA and CDR2 YSYEKL. Losses at the gene ends were 0 bases for V and 5 bases for J; bases not matched to a gene: 6. In nucleotides, the CDR3 is TGCGCCAGCAGCCAAGAGGGAACAGGGGATTATGGCTACACCTTC. Translation: CASSQEGTGDYGYTF.

This clone was seen only a few times. The rearrangement joins TRBV7-9 to TRBJ2-1, with D possibly TRBD2 on 5 matching bases. V was trimmed by 6 bases and J by 6 bases, leaving 9 bases between them. The CDR3 has 12 amino acids. Germline V CDR1 and CDR2: SEHNR, FQNEAQ (reference sequence). In DNA, the CDR3 is TGTGCCAGCAGTCACGGAGGCAATGAGCAGTTCTTC. It specifies CASSHGGNEQFF. Full variable domain (remainder filled in from reference TRBV7-9 and TRBJ2-1): DTGVSQNPRHKITKRGQNVTFRCDPISEHNRLYWYRQTLGQGPEFLTYFQNEAQLEKSRLLSDRFSAERPKGSFSTLEIQRTEQGDSAMYLCASSHGGNEQFFGPGTRLTVL.